This T cell receptor beta chain was sequenced during a study of cytomegalovirus exposure and HLA in healthy donors. Study-wide results and limits: Some V segments (TRBV6-2 and TRBV6-3 among them) were excluded as indistinguishable.

A multiplex PCR was run with 60 Vbeta primers and 13 Jbeta primers. Profiling relied on immunoSEQ multiplex PCR, and the TCRdb table lists in-frame clones only, not all of them. The data hold some 200,000 clones, with 80% to 85% observed a single time. On this clone: Its target is not known.

The V gene lost 5 bases and the J gene lost 2 bases, with 10 bases spanning the gap. Germline lookup yields CDR1 MNHEY and CDR2 SMNVEV (reference sequence). The CDR3 runs to 13 residues. This chain connects TRBV27 to TRBJ2-7, with TRBD1 as a possible D gene (6 bases). This TCR came from a woman between 50 and 59 years old in good health and CMV-seropositive. Sequencing was done on a sample of PBMCs. The CDR3 region has the DNA TGTGCCAGCAGTCGACAGGCTACCTACGAGCAGTACTTC. It specifies CASSRQATYEQYF.